In this sample, the clone carrying this TCR beta chain turned up many times. These data come from a study of T-cell reconstitution after alpha-beta-depleted transplantation in children. For TCRbeta, the library was prepared with unique molecular identifiers. TCRdb used MiXCR to reprocess the PCR reads, holding one entry per CDR3 protein. This table holds about half a million distinct CDR3 sequences, approximately 12% found once. V was clipped by 4 bases and J by 7 bases, with 14 bases between them. In germline, CDR1 is KGHSH, CDR2 LQKENI. This CDR3 is 14 amino acids long. This sample comprised PBMCs from the stem cell graft donor, obtained from the stem cell graft. The receptor's source is a human donor who donated a stem cell graft to a child with combined immunodeficiency. The chain joins TRBV18 to TRBJ1-5; perhaps TRBD1 as D (6 bases). CDR3 region: CASSLQGWSQPQHF. CDR3 bases: TGTGCCAGCTCACTACAGGGTTGGTCGCAGCCCCAGCATTTT.